The 32 T cell receptor beta chains reported below all come from one sample, sequenced in a study of blood T cells in healthy people across ages. The use of a sample-barcoded 5' primer and a J-beta primer mix characterized a second PCR of about 7 to 12 cycles. TCRdb reprocessed the 5' RACE reads via MiXCR and lists one record per CDR3 protein. The repertoire holds 650,000 to 800,000 distinct CDR3 sequences, with under 65% as singletons. Sequences were obtained from blood. The receptors derive from an elderly woman in good health.

This clonotype was recorded at least ten times. The chain carries TRBV5-1 and TRBJ2-7; D not certain. Germline CDR1 SGHRS, CDR2 YFSETQ. V was shortened by 3 bases and J by 4 bases, with 11 bases between the two germline ends. The CDR3 length is 13 residues. CDR3: CASSSAGSYEQYF. The CDR3 bases are TGCGCCAGCAGCTCGGCAGGTTCTTACGAGCAGTACTTC.

A note on this clonotype: One base away lies a much larger clone, so this may be a sequencing read error. The V call is TRBV10-3, the J call TRBJ1-2; the match to TRBD1 covers 11 bases. The CDR3 is 15 amino acids. Germline CDR1 and CDR2: ENHRY and SYGVKD. Unmatched junction bases numbered 5, after V lost 2 bases and J lost 6 bases. CDR3 bases: TGTGCCATCAGTGAGCCGGGACAGGGGGACCATGGCTACACCTTC. Translating gives CAISEPGQGDHGYTF.

This chain's CDR3 is CASSEADRINQPQHF. CDR3 DNA sequence: TGCGCCAGCAGTGAGGCCGACAGAATCAATCAGCCCCAGCATTTT. This rearrangement joins TRBV10-2 to TRBJ1-5; perhaps TRBD1 as D (5 bases). CDR1 is WSHSY, CDR2 SAAADI, per germline. The CDR3 length is 15 residues. V was cut by 2 bases and J by 3 bases, with 11 bases left in between.

V is TRBV4-1 and J is TRBJ2-3; no reliable D call. Germline values: CDR1 MGHRA, CDR2 YSYEKL. The CDR3 runs to 15 residues. Between the trimmed V and J ends, which lost 0 bases and 5 bases, there was a span of 12 bases. For the CDR3, the DNA is TGCGCCAGCAGCCAAGATAGCCAGGCCCTAGATACGCAGTATTTT. It codes for CASSQDSQALDTQYF.

The table lists this clonotype with many counts. V gene TRBV29-1 combines with J gene TRBJ1-5, with D perhaps TRBD1 (5 bases). This CDR3 spans 13 amino acids. Germline-derived CDR1 and CDR2 are SQVTM and ANQGSEA. The V gene lost 3 bases and the J gene lost 4 bases, with 10 bases spanning the gap. CDR3 nucleotide sequence: TGCAGCGTTGATTTTGGGGGAAATCAGCCCCAGCATTTT. It specifies CSVDFGGNQPQHF.

The chain carries TRBV28 and TRBJ2-7, with TRBD2 identical over 16 bases. The V and J ends lost 7 bases and 7 bases, in that order; junction bases with no gene match: 4. From germline, CDR1 is MDHEN and CDR2 SYDVKM. The length of the CDR3 is 14 residues. CDR3 DNA sequence: TGTGCCAGCAAAGGGACTAGCGGGAGGGGTGAGCAGTACTTC. Translating it yields CASKGTSGRGEQYF. The entire variable domain, with the rest obtained from reference TRBV28 and TRBJ2-7, is as follows: DVKVTQSSRYLVKRTGEKVFLECVQDMDHENMFWYRQDPGLGLRLIYFSYDVKMKEKGDIPEGYSVSREKKERFSLILESASTNQTSMYLCASKGTSGRGEQYFGPGTRLTVT.

V is TRBV3-1 and J is TRBJ2-3, with TRBD2 matching 7 bases. This CDR3 contains 15 residues. Germline CDR1 is LGHDT and CDR2 is YNNKEL (reference sequence). After removal of 4 bases from V and 3 bases from J, the junction contained 7 bases not matched to a gene. The CDR3 DNA reads TGTGCCAGCAGCCTTGGACTAGGCCGTACAGATACGCAGTATTTT. Protein product: CASSLGLGRTDTQYF.

This chain uses TRBV6-6 with TRBJ2-1; TRBD2 agrees at 7 bases. The CDR3 length is 17 residues. CDR1 and CDR2 (germline): MNHNY, SVGAGI (reference sequence). The junction had 22 bases not matched to a gene; V was cut back by 4 bases and J by 13 bases. The CDR3 spells CASSSPRLALHQETQFF. The CDR3 region has the DNA TGTGCCAGCAGTTCACCCAGACTAGCCCTGCATCAAGAGACCCAGTTCTTC.

V usage is TRBV3-1 and J usage is TRBJ2-4; TRBD1 matches 7 bases. The J call may be mistaken, given a closer DNA end match to TRBJ2-7. There are 16 residues in the CDR3. CDR1 is LGHDT and CDR2 is YNNKEL in the germline V gene (reference sequence). This CDR3 reads CASSQVWGRGRYEQYF. The DNA of the CDR3 is TGTGCCAGCAGCCAAGTGTGGGGTAGGGGGCGCTACGAGCAGTACTTC.

The rearrangement joins TRBV6-6 to TRBJ2-1, with D possibly being TRBD1 (6 bases). In germline, CDR1 is MNHNY, CDR2 SVGAGI (reference sequence). The V gene lost 6 bases and the J gene lost 8 bases, with 20 bases spanning the gap. This CDR3 spans 15 amino acids. The CDR3 DNA sequence: TGTGCCAGCAGCCAAGTCATCCAGGGGTCCGATGAGCAGTTCTTC. Protein sequence: CASSQVIQGSDEQFF.

This clonotype was observed at least ten times. The chain carries TRBV7-9 and TRBJ2-3; 8 bases map to TRBD2. The J segment lost 1 base and the V segment lost 4 bases, leaving 4 bases of the junction unmatched. Germline V CDR1 and CDR2: SEHNR, FQNEAQ (reference sequence). This CDR3 has 15 residues. The DNA for the CDR3 is TGTGCCAGCAGCTCGAGAGCGGGGGGCACAGATACGCAGTATTTT. It is translated as CASSSRAGGTDTQYF.

V usage is TRBV12-3 or TRBV12-4 and J usage is TRBJ1-2, with a possible D match to TRBD1 (5 bases). This CDR3 region has 13 residues. V dropped 5 bases and J dropped 7 bases, with 14 bases sitting between them. The CDR3 nucleotides read TGTGCCAGCAGTACCCCGGGGCGGTCTGGCTACACCTTC. It translates to CASSTPGRSGYTF.

The chain combines TRBV7-9 with TRBJ2-3; 10 bases line up with TRBD2. From germline, CDR1 is SEHNR and CDR2 FQNEAQ (reference sequence). The ends lost 5 bases at V and 5 bases at J; junction bases unmatched: 13. The CDR3 is 17 residues long. CDR3 amino acids: CASSPGTSVGYIDTQYF. The DNA of the CDR3 is TGTGCCAGCAGCCCCGGGACTAGCGTGGGGTATATAGATACGCAGTATTTT.

The chain is built from TRBV9 and TRBJ1-2, with D perhaps matching TRBD1 (5 bases). The CDR3 runs 12 residues. Germline assignment: CDR1 SGDLS and CDR2 YYNGEE. V lost 4 bases and J 8 bases, leaving 12 bases between the germline ends. In DNA, the CDR3 is TGTGCCAGCAGCCCCTTCGGGGGAGGCTACACCTTC. Protein sequence: CASSPFGGGYTF.

This chain joins TRBV10-3 and TRBJ2-5; D is perhaps TRBD1 (5 bases). Germline V gene sequence: CDR1 ENHRY, CDR2 SYGVKD. The CDR3 is 14 residues long. Trimming shortened V by 2 bases and J by 10 bases, and 17 bases separated the two germline ends. CDR3 DNA: TGTGCCATCAGTGAGGTGAGCCGAGACAGAGGCCAGTACTTC. This translates into CAISEVSRDRGQYF.

The sample holds one count of this clonotype. A read error may explain this, as a much larger clone is one base away. The rearrangement uses TRBV3-1 and TRBJ2-4; D is ambiguous. The better agreement between TRBJ2-7 and the DNA end casts doubt on the J call. The CDR3 length is 12 residues. Germline-derived CDR1 and CDR2 are LGHDT and YNNKEL (reference sequence). The CDR3: CAGSQERHEQYF. As DNA, the CDR3 is TGTGCCGGCAGCCAAGAAAGACACGAGCAGTACTTC.

This clonotype has a count of ten or more. The chain joins TRBV29-1 to TRBJ2-1; D is undetermined. Germline CDR1 and CDR2: SQVTM and ANQGSEA. Deletions cut 4 bases from V and 0 bases from J, with 13 bases between. The CDR3 loop spans 15 amino acids. The CDR3 loop is CSVAEGPSSYNEQFF. In nucleotides, the CDR3 is TGCAGCGTTGCGGAAGGTCCAAGCTCCTACAATGAGCAGTTCTTC.

The table lists this clonotype with a count of one. This rearrangement joins TRBV7-8 to TRBJ1-1, with D uncertain. Germline CDR1 reads SGHVS; CDR2 reads FQNEAQ. This CDR3 region has 17 residues. The V and J ends lost 1 base and 4 bases respectively, with 19 bases between them. CDR3 DNA: TGTGCCAGCAGCTTAGTATGGTCAGTCCGCCGGCTCACTGAAGCTTTCTTT. It yields the protein CASSLVWSVRRLTEAFF.

The chain links TRBV4-3 to TRBJ2-1, with TRBD1 matching 8 bases. Germline assignment: CDR1 LGHNA and CDR2 YSLEER. After removal of 0 bases from V and 5 bases from J, the junction contained 6 bases not matched to a gene. The CDR3 extends over 16 amino acids. CDR3 nucleotides: TGCGCCAGCAGCCAAGATCTGGACAGGGTGAACAATGAGCAGTTCTTC. Protein product: CASSQDLDRVNNEQFF.

The genes are TRBV3-1 and TRBJ2-2; D unclear. Trimming pared 4 bases from V and 5 bases from J, leaving 5 bases between. CDR1 is LGHDT, CDR2 YNNKEL, per germline (reference sequence). The CDR3 contains 12 residues. The CDR3 nucleotides are TGTGCCAGCAGCCGTCTAACCGGGGAGCTGTTTTTT. Translated: CASSRLTGELFF.

Worth noting for this clonotype: At one of its ends the junction is not consistent with the germline gene, which may arise from a read error. The chain combines TRBV6-5 with TRBJ2-2, with unresolved D. Germline CDR1 and CDR2: MNHEY and SVGAGI. This CDR3 spans 14 amino acids. The CDR3 protein is CASRYSSGNGELFF. CDR3 nucleotide sequence: TGTGCCAGCAGGTACTCCTCAGGAAACGGGGAGCTGTTTTTT.

In this sample, this clonotype turned up many times. J is TRBJ2-7 and V is TRBV2; D call uncertain. CDR3 size: 10 residues. Trimming removed 7 bases at V and 5 bases at J, with 6 bases between. The germline CDR1 and CDR2 sequences are SNHLY and FYNNEI. CDR3 loop: CASKLHEQYF. CDR3 DNA sequence: TGTGCCAGCAAACTCCACGAGCAGTACTTC. Supplemented by reference TRBV2 and TRBJ2-7, the full variable domain reads EPEVTQTPSHQVTQMGQEVILRCVPISNHLYFYWYRQILGQKVEFLVSFYNNEISEKSEIFDDQFSVERPDGSNFTLKIRSTKLEDSAMYFCASKLHEQYFGPGTRLTVT.

This clonotype was seen at least ten times. This rearrangement joins TRBV24-1 to TRBJ2-1, with TRBD2 matching 10 bases. V trimming: 3 bases; J trimming: 9 bases; junction bases outside the gene matches: 1. The length of the CDR3 is 13 residues. Germline assignment: CDR1 KGHDR and CDR2 SFDVKD. CDR3 amino acids: CATSDSGRVEQFF. For the CDR3, the DNA is TGTGCCACCAGTGATAGCGGGAGGGTTGAGCAGTTCTTC.

In its sample, this clonotype was seen many times. V and J are TRBV20-1 and TRBJ2-1; TRBD1 matches at 10 bases. The CDR3 has 15 amino acids. CDR1 and CDR2 from the germline V gene are DFQATT and SNEGSKA (reference sequence). Germline trimming cut 6 bases from V and 9 bases from J; bases unmatched to any gene: 14. The CDR3: CSALPGQGRRSEQFF. CDR3 DNA sequence: TGCAGTGCGCTCCCGGGACAGGGGCGAAGGAGTGAGCAGTTCTTC.

V usage is TRBV20-1 and J usage is TRBJ1-6, with TRBD1 matching over 7 bases. The junction had 11 bases not matched to a gene; V was cut back by 8 bases and J by 7 bases. Germline lookup yields CDR1 DFQATT and CDR2 SNEGSKA (reference sequence). The CDR3 is 14 amino acids. The CDR3, as DNA: TGCAGTACCCCCTCCGCGGGACAGAATTCACCCCTCCACTTT. Translating gives CSTPSAGQNSPLHF.

CDR3 nucleotides: TGCAGTGCTGTCTCTAGCGGGGGTCATGGGACGAATGAGCAGTTCTTC. Residues: CSAVSSGGHGTNEQFF. V is TRBV20-1 and J is TRBJ2-1; 10 nucleotides line up with TRBD2. The germline gives CDR1 DFQATT, CDR2 SNEGSKA (reference sequence). V dropped 5 bases and J dropped 7; count of bases not matched to a gene: 14. CDR3 length equals 16 residues.

This clonotype occurred many times. The chain recombines TRBV6-6 with TRBJ2-7; 11 bases agree with TRBD2. The length of the CDR3 is 19 residues. Germline CDR1 reads MNHNY; CDR2 reads SVGAGI (reference sequence). V lost 4 bases, J lost 0 bases, and 14 bases stayed unmatched. This chain's CDR3 is CASSSIGLAGGPSSYEQYF. The CDR3, as DNA: TGTGCCAGCAGTTCAATTGGTCTAGCGGGAGGCCCTAGCTCCTACGAGCAGTACTTC.

The chain joins TRBV21-1 to TRBJ1-1. TRBV21-1 is a listed pseudogene. This CDR3 has 15 residues. CDR3 DNA: TGTGCCAGCAGCAAAGACCGAGACTCACTAGGGGAAGCTTTCTTT. It codes for CASSKDRDSLGEAFF.

In regard to this clonotype: This sequence may be a read error, since a much larger clone differs from it by one base. This chain links TRBV9 with TRBJ2-6, with a tentative D call TRBD2 (6 bases). In germline, CDR1 is SGDLS, CDR2 YYNGEE. The CDR3 sequence is 16 residues long. In nucleotides, the CDR3 is TGTGCCAGCAGCCCGCGGGGTTCCTCTGGGGCCAACGTCCCGACTTTC. Protein product: CASSPRGSSGANVPTF.

The chain employs TRBV2 and TRBJ2-7, with TRBD1 identical over 12 bases. CDR3 length: 15 residues. The germline CDR1 and CDR2 sequences are SNHLY and FYNNEI. V shed 6 bases, J shed 0 bases, and the junction held 3 bases outside the gene matches. In nucleotides, the CDR3 is TGTGCCAGCAGGGGACAGGGGGCAGGCTCCTACGAGCAGTACTTC. Translating it yields CASRGQGAGSYEQYF.

This sequence joins TRBV30 and TRBJ2-3; D gene ambiguous. The CDR3 is 14 residues long. CDR1 GTSNPN and CDR2 SVGIG come from the germline V gene (reference sequence). V lost 0 bases, J lost 7 bases, and 14 bases lay in between. CDR3 in amino acids: CAWSVDGYSNTQYF. The CDR3 DNA follows: TGTGCCTGGAGTGTAGACGGCTATTCGAATACGCAGTATTTT.

This clonotype was seen at least ten times. The chain has TRBV25-1 and TRBJ2-7, with 11 bases aligning to TRBD2. CDR3 length equals 15 residues. After removal of 2 bases from V and 5 bases from J, the junction contained 5 bases not matched to a gene. Per germline, CDR1 MGHDK and CDR2 SYGVNS. The CDR3 DNA is TGTGCCAGCAGTGAACTGACTAGCGGGACCAACGAGCAGTACTTC. Translated, it gives CASSELTSGTNEQYF.